These 31 T cell receptor beta chains originate from one sample sequenced in a study of blood T cells in healthy people across ages. Through a sample-barcoded 5' primer and a J-beta primer mix, a second PCR was run for roughly 7 to 12 cycles. TCRdb analysed the 5' RACE reads with MiXCR anew, one entry per CDR3 protein. Seen here are fewer than 1.5 million distinct CDR3 sequences, 42% observed once, and the top ten hold 7% to 9.5%. The sequencing sample was made of blood. All receptors derive from a young woman in good health.

The chain is built from TRBV7-2 and TRBJ1-2, with D maybe TRBD1 (5 bases). Trimming pared 5 bases from V and 8 bases from J, leaving 21 bases between. This CDR3 spans 15 amino acids. Germline CDR1 and CDR2: SGHTA and FQGNSA. The CDR3 nucleotides read TGTGCCAGCAGCGCCCCCGGGACGGAATATAACGGCTACACCTTC. Its protein is CASSAPGTEYNGYTF.

The chain has TRBV20-1 and TRBJ2-1; 8 bases align to TRBD2. The germline gives CDR1 DFQATT, CDR2 SNEGSKA (reference sequence). The junction had 12 bases not matched to a gene; V was cut back by 1 base and J by 7 bases. The CDR3 totals 16 residues. The CDR3 sequence: CSARAYPREVGNEQFF. The CDR3 DNA is TGCAGTGCTAGAGCTTACCCGCGGGAGGTTGGAAATGAGCAGTTCTTC.

In this sample, this clonotype turned up a few times. This chain joins TRBV6-1 and TRBJ1-1; perhaps TRBD1 as D (5 bases). Germline V gene lookup returns CDR1 MNHNS and CDR2 SASEGT. The V and J ends lost 3 bases and 7 bases respectively, with 15 bases between them. There are 14 residues in the CDR3. CDR3 DNA sequence: TGTGCCAGCAGTGACCCCCCTGGGGGAGGTGAAGCTTTCTTT. Translated: CASSDPPGGGEAFF.

CDR3 in DNA: TGTGCCAGCAGTCTCGGGACCCCCAGTTTGCACTATGGCTACACCTTC. Protein sequence: CASSLGTPSLHYGYTF. The chain uses TRBV6-5 and TRBJ1-2; weak D call: TRBD1 (5 bases). The CDR3 sequence is 16 residues long. The V gene lost 5 bases and the J gene lost 3 bases, with 19 bases spanning the gap. Per germline, CDR1 MNHEY and CDR2 SVGAGI.

The CDR3 DNA follows: TGCAGTGCTAGAGTAGGGGCGTCCTACGAGCAGTACTTC. It translates to CSARVGASYEQYF. The chain is built from TRBV20-1 and TRBJ2-7; possibly TRBD1 for D (5 bases). CDR1 is DFQATT, CDR2 SNEGSKA, per germline (reference sequence). Between the trimmed V and J ends, which lost 1 base and 1 base, there was a span of 8 bases. This CDR3 is 13 amino acids long.

The chain couples TRBV29-1 to TRBJ2-7; 13 nucleotides line up with TRBD2. The J call may be mistaken, given a closer DNA end match to TRBJ2-4. Germline V CDR1 and CDR2: SQVTM, ANQGSEA. This CDR3 comprises 16 residues. In nucleotides, the CDR3 is TGCAGCGTTGAAGCAGGAACTAGCGGGGGGGTCGGCATTCAGTACTTC. The encoded protein is CSVEAGTSGGVGIQYF.

This clonotype was counted only a few times. A clone one base away is much larger, so this may be a read error. The chain joins TRBV12-3 or TRBV12-4 to TRBJ2-5; 8 bases fit TRBD2. V lost 5 bases to trimming and J lost 5 bases; unmatched junction nucleotides: 7. This CDR3 region has 14 residues. For the CDR3, the DNA is TGTGCCAGCAGTGTAAGCGGGAGTACTGAGACCCAGTACTTC. This translates into CASSVSGSTETQYF.

The gene calls are TRBV6-5 and TRBJ2-5; unclear D gene. V lost 2 bases and J 5 bases, leaving 12 bases between the germline ends. The CDR3 runs to 14 residues. The germline gives CDR1 MNHEY, CDR2 SVGAGI. The CDR3 DNA sequence: TGTGCCAGCAGTTACGGGGTTGGGTTGGAGACCCAGTACTTC. Protein: CASSYGVGLETQYF.

The chain recombines TRBV7-2 with TRBJ2-4; the match to TRBD2 covers 7 bases. The end of the DNA is better explained by TRBJ2-7, so the J call may be wrong. The germline V gene encodes CDR1 SGHTA and CDR2 FQGNSA. This CDR3 region has 16 residues. The CDR3 protein is CASSLARLALINEQYF. The DNA for the CDR3 is TGTGCCAGCAGCTTGGCTAGACTAGCTCTTATAAACGAGCAGTACTTC.

CDR3 DNA sequence: TGTGCCAGCAACGATGGGACCTTATACGAGCAGTACTTC. The encoded protein is CASNDGTLYEQYF. This chain uses TRBV5-6 with TRBJ2-7; either TRBD1 or TRBD2 may fit D (5 bases each). Looked up from germline, CDR1 is SGHDT and CDR2 is YYEEEE. Trimming shortened V by 6 bases and J by 4 bases, and 14 bases separated the two germline ends. The CDR3 has 13 amino acids. Full variable domain (missing parts from reference TRBV5-6 and TRBJ2-7): DAGVTQSPTHLIKTRGQQVTLRCSPKSGHDTVSWYQQALGQGPQFIFQYYEEEERQRGNFPDRFSGHQFPNYSSELNVNALLLGDSALYLCASNDGTLYEQYFGPGTRLTVT.

This sequence joins TRBV6-5 and TRBJ1-1; 9 bases fit TRBD1. The CDR3 loop spans 16 amino acids. The ends lost 6 bases at V and 4 bases at J; junction bases unmatched: 12. From germline, CDR1 is MNHEY and CDR2 SVGAGI. The CDR3 coding sequence is TGTGCCAGCAGACATGGGACAGGGCTTCTCTTCACTGAAGCTTTCTTT. Translating gives CASRHGTGLLFTEAFF.

The V gene is TRBV4-1, the J gene TRBJ2-7; D not resolved. Germline CDR1 MGHRA, CDR2 YSYEKL. The CDR3 totals 12 residues. V lost 3 bases and J 5 bases, leaving 8 bases between the germline ends. CDR3 protein: CASSHPSDEQYF. The CDR3 DNA is TGCGCCAGCAGCCACCCCTCGGACGAGCAGTACTTC.

This clonotype was seen only a few times. The rearrangement links TRBV5-1 to TRBJ1-2; TRBD1 matches 9 bases. Germline CDR1 SGHRS, CDR2 YFSETQ. With 4 bases clipped from V and 0 bases from J, the junction kept 4 bases outside the gene matches. CDR3 length equals 15 residues. For the CDR3, the DNA is TGCGCCAGCAGCGGCGGACAGGGGCCTAACTATGGCTACACCTTC. Translated, it gives CASSGGQGPNYGYTF.

In regard to this clonotype: The junction and the germline gene differ at one end; a read error may be behind it. The CDR3 nucleotides are TGTGCCAGCAGCTTACCGGGACTAGCCCAAAACATTCAGTACTTC. Translating it yields CASSLPGLAQNIQYF. The chain recombines TRBV7-2 with TRBJ2-4; 9 bases line up with TRBD2. CDR1 is SGHTA and CDR2 is FQGNSA in the germline V gene. The CDR3 consists of 15 residues. Full variable domain (rest looked up from reference TRBV7-2 and TRBJ2-4): GAGVSQSPSNKVTEKGKDVELRCDPISGHTALYWYRQSLGQGLEFLIYFQGNSAPDKSGLPSDRFSAERTGGSVSTLTIQRTQQEDSAVYLCASSLPGLAQNIQYFGAGTRLSVL.

The J gene is TRBJ2-7, the V gene TRBV3-1; weak D call: TRBD2 (6 bases). TRBJ2-5 matches the DNA end more closely, so the J call is doubtful. The CDR3 sequence is 14 residues long. Germline-derived CDR1 and CDR2 are LGHDT and YNNKEL (reference sequence). Here the CDR3 DNA reads TGTGCCAGCAGCCGACTAGGATCGGCAGAGACCCAGTACTTC. Residues: CASSRLGSAETQYF.

CDR3 sequence reads: CASSHGLAENTYEQYF. The CDR3 region has the DNA TGTGCCAGCTCTCACGGACTAGCGGAGAACACCTACGAGCAGTACTTC. V is TRBV18 and J is TRBJ2-7; 10 nucleotides align to TRBD2. Germline-derived CDR1 and CDR2 are KGHSH and LQKENI. The CDR3 spans 16 residues. The V and J ends lost 6 bases and 2 bases, in that order; junction bases with no gene match: 10.

The chain joins TRBV20-1 to TRBJ2-3, with D uncertain. The CDR3 is 12 residues long. Germline CDR1 and CDR2: DFQATT and SNEGSKA (reference sequence). The V and J ends lost 6 bases and 4 bases respectively, with 11 bases between them. CDR3 nucleotide sequence: TGCAGTGCCCTAGGATGGTCAGATACGCAGTATTTT. This codes for CSALGWSDTQYF.

The table lists this clonotype with a few counts. This chain links TRBV4-1 with TRBJ1-2, with 10 bases fitting TRBD1. The CDR3 is made up of 15 amino acids. Germline V gene sequence: CDR1 MGHRA, CDR2 YSYEKL. Unmatched junction bases numbered 6, after V lost 2 bases and J lost 6 bases. The CDR3 protein is CASSQTDRGADGYTF. The DNA of the CDR3 is TGCGCCAGCAGCCAAACGGACAGGGGGGCGGATGGCTACACCTTC.

This clonotype was detected a few times. The V call is TRBV20-1, the J call TRBJ1-4, with unresolved D. The length of the CDR3 is 14 residues. Per germline, CDR1 DFQATT and CDR2 SNEGSKA (reference sequence). Trimming removed 0 bases from V and 8 bases from J, with 13 bases in between. In DNA form, the CDR3 reads TGCAGTGCTAGAGAAGGCGTTGACGGCGAAAAACTGTTTTTT. Protein sequence: CSAREGVDGEKLFF.

This clonotype has more than one count but fewer than ten. The J gene is TRBJ2-1, the V gene TRBV5-1; 9 positions match TRBD2. Germline V gene lookup returns CDR1 SGHRS and CDR2 YFSETQ. Trimming at V came to 1 base and at J to 15 bases, leaving 8 bases not matched to a gene. The CDR3 length is 13 residues. CDR3 sequence (DNA): TGCGCCAGCAGCTTGAGGCGGGAGGGAGCAAGGTTCTTC. It yields the protein CASSLRREGARFF.

In regard to this clonotype: One end of the junction fails to match germline, which may point to a read error. J is TRBJ1-2 and V is TRBV25-1; D is uncertain. This CDR3 spans 10 amino acids. Per germline, CDR1 MGHDK and CDR2 SYGVNS. The CDR3 DNA reads TGTGCCAGCACTGTGTATGGCCACACCTTC. It specifies CASTVYGHTF.

This rearrangement joins TRBV20-1 to TRBJ2-5; TRBD2 matches 7 bases. Trimming cost V 6 bases and J 4 bases; bases outside gene matches: 14. CDR3 length: 15 amino acids. CDR1 DFQATT and CDR2 SNEGSKA come from the germline V gene (reference sequence). The CDR3 sequence is CSARGPAGESETQYF. The CDR3 bases are TGCAGTGCAAGGGGCCCTGCGGGGGAGTCAGAGACCCAGTACTTC.

This chain links TRBV7-2 with TRBJ2-7; D possibly corresponds to TRBD1 (7 bases). The germline V gene encodes CDR1 SGHTA and CDR2 FQGNSA. Trimming cost V 8 bases and J 2 bases, with 25 bases left between them. This CDR3 contains 17 residues. The CDR3 reads CASGVLAEQGLAYEQYF. As DNA, the CDR3 is TGTGCCAGCGGGGTTTTAGCGGAACAGGGGTTAGCCTACGAGCAGTACTTC.

This clonotype was observed a handful of times. V is TRBV10-3 and J is TRBJ2-2, with D possibly matching TRBD1 (6 bases). Germline V gene sequence: CDR1 ENHRY, CDR2 SYGVKD. The CDR3 totals 15 residues. The V gene lost 6 bases and the J gene lost 5 bases, with 16 bases spanning the gap. In DNA, the CDR3 is TGTGCCATCAGGATGACAGGCCCCGCAACCGGGGAGCTGTTTTTT. Translated: CAIRMTGPATGELFF.

The chain has TRBV10-3 and TRBJ2-5, with 16 positions matching TRBD2. V lost 10 bases to trimming and J lost 4 bases; unmatched junction nucleotides: 15. CDR1 is ENHRY, CDR2 SYGVKD, per germline. CDR3 length: 18 residues. This CDR3 is CATGRQGTSGRARETQYF. The DNA for the CDR3 is TGTGCCACCGGAAGACAGGGGACTAGCGGGAGGGCCAGAGAGACCCAGTACTTC.

This rearrangement joins TRBV6-5 to TRBJ2-5; D ambiguous. The CDR3 loop spans 13 amino acids. The germline V and J ends were trimmed by 4 bases and 9 bases, with 15 bases remaining between them. Germline CDR1 reads MNHEY; CDR2 reads SVGAGI. CDR3 sequence: CASSFGGDRAQYF. The CDR3 nucleotides are TGTGCCAGCAGTTTCGGTGGGGATAGGGCCCAGTACTTC.

The V call is TRBV6-1, the J call TRBJ2-3, with 8 bases lining up with TRBD2. This CDR3 comprises 14 residues. CDR1 and CDR2 (germline): MNHNS, SASEGT. J was trimmed by 4 bases and V by 4 bases; bases with no gene match: 4. CDR3 amino acids: CASSGEAGADTQYF. The CDR3 region has the DNA TGTGCCAGCAGTGGCGAAGCGGGAGCAGATACGCAGTATTTT.

This clonotype was seen ten or more times. The rearrangement uses TRBV12-3 or TRBV12-4 and TRBJ2-7; 13 bases match TRBD2. The trim removed 8 bases at V and 3 bases at J, leaving 7 bases unmatched. The CDR3 runs to 15 residues. The DNA of the CDR3 is TGTGCCAGCTCACTCCGACTAGCGGGAGGCTACGAGCAGTACTTC. It specifies CASSLRLAGGYEQYF.

The chain is built from TRBV28 and TRBJ2-5, with D possibly being TRBD2 (6 bases). The CDR3 covers 14 residues. Germline lookup yields CDR1 MDHEN and CDR2 SYDVKM. Trimming cost V 2 bases and J 2 bases, with 9 bases left between them. CDR3 residues: CASSLPGLQETQYF. Written as DNA, the CDR3 is TGTGCCAGCAGTTTACCTGGACTACAAGAGACCCAGTACTTC.

This sequence joins TRBV28 and TRBJ2-1, with D maybe TRBD2 (6 bases). This CDR3 has 16 residues. With 5 bases removed from V and 2 bases from J, the gap between germline ends came to 16 bases. Germline V gene data show CDR1 as MDHEN and CDR2 as SYDVKM. The CDR3 reads CASSGTGTPTYNEQFF. CDR3 in DNA: TGTGCCAGCAGTGGTACCGGGACTCCGACCTACAATGAGCAGTTCTTC.

This clonotype was seen only a few times. The rearrangement links TRBV7-2 to TRBJ2-1; no reliable D call. From germline, CDR1 is SGHTA and CDR2 FQGNSA. Trimming stripped 5 bases from V and 7 bases from J, with 18 bases between. The length of the CDR3 is 15 residues. CDR3 protein: CASSPEVLVVNEQFF. In DNA form, the CDR3 reads TGTGCCAGCAGCCCCGAGGTTTTAGTGGTTAATGAGCAGTTCTTC.